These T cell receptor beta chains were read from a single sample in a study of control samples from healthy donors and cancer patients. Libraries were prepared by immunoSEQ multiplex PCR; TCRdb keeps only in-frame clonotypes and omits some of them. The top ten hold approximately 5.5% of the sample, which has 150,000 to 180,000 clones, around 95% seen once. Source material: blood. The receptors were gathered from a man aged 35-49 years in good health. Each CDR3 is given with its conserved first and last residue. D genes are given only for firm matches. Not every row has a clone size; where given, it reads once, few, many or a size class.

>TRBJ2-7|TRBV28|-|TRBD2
TGTGCCAGCAGTCCCGGGACTAGCGTCATAGACGAGCAGTACTTC
CASSPGTSVIDEQYF
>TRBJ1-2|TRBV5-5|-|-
TGTGCCAGCAGCTTAACAGGGAGCTATGGCTACACCTTC
CASSLTGSYGYTF
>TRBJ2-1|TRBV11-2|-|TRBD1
TGTGCCAGCAGCCCACAGGGGGCGATGGGGGATGAGCAGTTCTTC
CASSPQGAMGDEQFF
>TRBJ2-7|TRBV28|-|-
TGTGCCAGCAGCTCGTTATACGAGCAGTACTTC
CASSSLYEQYF
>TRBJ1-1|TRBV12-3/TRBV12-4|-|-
TGTGCCAGCAGCCCCCTAGGGGGGACTGAAGCTTTCTTT
CASSPLGGTEAFF
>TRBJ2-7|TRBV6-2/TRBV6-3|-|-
TGTGCCAGCAGTTACGGGGGCTCCTACGAGCAGTACTTC
CASSYGGSYEQYF
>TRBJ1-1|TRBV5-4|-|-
TGTGCCAGCAGCCTCAGGGGTGGGGACACTGAAGCTTTCTTT
CASSLRGGDTEAFF
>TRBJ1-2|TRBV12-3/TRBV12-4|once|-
TGTGCCAGCAGTTTAAATGAGGGTGGCTACACCTTC
CASSLNEGGYTF
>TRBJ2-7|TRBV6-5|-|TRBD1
TGTGCCAGCAGTCCCGGGACAGGTCCCTACGAGCAGTACTTC
CASSPGTGPYEQYF
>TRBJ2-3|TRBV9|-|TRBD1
TGTGCCAGCAGCGCCGACAGGGGCGCAGATACGCAGTATTTT
CASSADRGADTQYF
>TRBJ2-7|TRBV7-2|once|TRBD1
TGTGCCAGCAGTTTTGGCGGGACAGGTCACTACGAGCAGTACTTC
CASSFGGTGHYEQYF
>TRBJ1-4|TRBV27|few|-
TGTGCCAGCAGTTTCCAGGGGCGCGAAAAACTGTTTTTT
CASSFQGREKLFF
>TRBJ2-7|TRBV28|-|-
TGTGCCAGCAGCCCCCTAGTCGAGCAGTACTTC
CASSPLVEQYF
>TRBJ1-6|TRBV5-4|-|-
TGTGCCAGCAGGAATAATAATTCACCCCTCCACTTT
CASRNNNSPLHF
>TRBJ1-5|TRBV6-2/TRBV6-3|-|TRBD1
TGTGCCAGCAGTTACCCAACGGACAGGGCCTCCCGGAATCAGCCCCAGCATTTT
CASSYPTDRASRNQPQHF
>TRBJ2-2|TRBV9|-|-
TGTGCCAGCAGCGTAGGTATTACCAACACCGGGGAGCTGTTTTTT
CASSVGITNTGELFF
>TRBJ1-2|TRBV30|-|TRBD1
TGTGCCTGGAGTAGGACAGGGGATAACTATGGCTACACCTTC
CAWSRTGDNYGYTF
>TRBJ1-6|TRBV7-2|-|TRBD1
TGTGCCAGCAGCTTCGGGCGGGACAGGAATTCACCCCTCCACTTT
CASSFGRDRNSPLHF
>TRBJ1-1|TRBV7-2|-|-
TGTGCCAGCAGCCGGGACCGGTACACTGAAGCTTTCTTT
CASSRDRYTEAFF
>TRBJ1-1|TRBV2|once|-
TGTGCCAGCAGGGACCCCGTCACTGAAGCTTTCTTT
CASRDPVTEAFF
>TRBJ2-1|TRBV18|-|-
TGTGCCAGCTCACCAGAATGGGGGACAGAGCAGTTCTTC
CASSPEWGTEQFF
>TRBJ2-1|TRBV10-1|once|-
TGCGCCAGCAGCAGGGGAGCTTCTAATGAGCAGTTCTTC
CASSRGASNEQFF
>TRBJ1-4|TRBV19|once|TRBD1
TGTGCCAGTCGTACGACAGGGGGAGCAACTAATGAAAAACTGTTTTTT
CASRTTGGATNEKLFF
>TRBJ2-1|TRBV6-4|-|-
TGTGCCAGCAGTGAGGGGGGCTCCTACAATGAGCAGTTCTTC
CASSEGGSYNEQFF
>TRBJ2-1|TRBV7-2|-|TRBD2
TGTGCCAGCAGCTTCGTTTTAGCGGGGGGGCCTATCAATGAGCAGTTCTTC
CASSFVLAGGPINEQFF
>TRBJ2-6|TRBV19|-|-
TGTGCCAGTAAGTTTGACTCTGGGGCCAACGTCCTGACTTTC
CASKFDSGANVLTF
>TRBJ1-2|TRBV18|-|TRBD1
TGTGCCAGCTCAGGTGACAGGGGCGCACAAGGCTACACCTTC
CASSGDRGAQGYTF
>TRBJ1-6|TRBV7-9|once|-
TGTGCCAGCAGCTTAGTAACAGCCTATAATTCACCCCTCCACTTT
CASSLVTAYNSPLHF
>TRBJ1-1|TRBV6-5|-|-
TGTGCCAGCAGTTACTCGAGGTCGTATCAGCCTAAAGCTTTCTTT
CASSYSRSYQPKAFF
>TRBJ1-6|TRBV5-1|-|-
TGCGCCAGCAGCCTGCAGCGCGCCGGTAGTTCACCCCTCCACTTT
CASSLQRAGSSPLHF
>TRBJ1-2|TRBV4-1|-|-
TGCGCCAGCAGCCAAGAGCCGGGCTATGGCTACACCTTC
CASSQEPGYGYTF
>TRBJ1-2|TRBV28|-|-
TGTGCCAGCAGGTACCGTATAAGGAACTATGGCTACACCTTC
CASRYRIRNYGYTF
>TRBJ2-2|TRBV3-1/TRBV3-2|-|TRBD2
TGTGCCAGCAGCCCGATCCCTAGCGGGGGGTGCACCGGGGAGCTGTTTTTT
CASSPIPSGGCTGELFF
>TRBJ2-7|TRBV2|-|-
TGTGCCAGCAAGGGGGGCGGCTACGAGCAGTACTTC
CASKGGGYEQYF
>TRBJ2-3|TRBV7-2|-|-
TGTGCCAGCAGGCACCAGGGGGGGGGAAGCACAGATACGCAGTATTTT
CASRHQGGGSTDTQYF
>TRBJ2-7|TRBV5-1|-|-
TGCGCCAGCAGCTTGGATTGGGGCTCCTACGAGCAGTACTTC
CASSLDWGSYEQYF
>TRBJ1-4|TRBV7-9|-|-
TGTGCCAGCAGCTTAGGAGGTGAAAAACTGTTTTTT
CASSLGGEKLFF
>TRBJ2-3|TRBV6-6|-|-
TGTGCCAGCAGACGGGGGGCCGGGTTGGATACGCAGTATTTT
CASRRGAGLDTQYF
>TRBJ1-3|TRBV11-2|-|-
TGTGCCAGCAGCTTCACTAAGGCGAACTCTGGAAACACCATATATTTT
CASSFTKANSGNTIYF
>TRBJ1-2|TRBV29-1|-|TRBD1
TGCAGCGTCCTCCGGGACAGGGATGGCTACACCTTC
CSVLRDRDGYTF